Below, 27 T cell receptor beta chains from the same sample are listed, as sequenced in a study of blood T cell repertoires in COVID-19 (dated by TCRdb to between 2020 and 2021). Library creation used the immunoSEQ multiplex PCR assay. TCRdb provides this immuneACCESS table in a form limited to in-frame rearrangements. Some clones are lacking; in checked studies, under half of them reflect an unresolved V gene, and why the rest are absent is not known. Within this sample are roughly 77,000 clones, with 88% of them counted one time only. The ten largest account for approximately 4.6% of the sample. Material: peripheral blood. These receptors originate from a human donor in a cohort sampled during active COVID-19.

In DNA, the CDR3 is TGCGCCAGCAGCTTACAGGCGAATGTCCTGAAGGGGGCTTTCTTT. It codes for CASSLQANVLKGAFF. This chain uses TRBV5-1 with TRBJ1-1; TRBD1 is a possible D gene (5 bases). CDR1 is SGHRS, CDR2 YFSETQ, per germline. V lost 2 bases and J lost 11, with 22 bases in between. This CDR3 region has 15 residues.

The rearrangement joins TRBV3-1 (or the pseudogene TRBV3-2) to TRBJ2-7, with D tentatively TRBD2 (5 bases). In germline, CDR1 is LGHDT, CDR2 YNNKEL (reference sequence). Trimming cost V 0 bases and J 1 base, with 10 bases left between them. The length of the CDR3 is 15 residues. DNA for the CDR3: TGTGCCAGCAGCCAAGAGGGTACTAGGTCCTACGAGCAGTACTTC. Protein product: CASSQEGTRSYEQYF.

The rearrangement joins TRBV14 to TRBJ2-7; a possible D gene is TRBD2 (6 bases). The CDR3 sequence is 15 residues long. The V end was cut by 4 bases, the J end by 2 bases, with 15 bases between. Germline lookup yields CDR1 SGHDN and CDR2 FVKESK. The CDR3 DNA reads TGTGCCAGCAGCCTTGGGCTGGGGGGAACCTACGAGCAGTACTTC. Its translation: CASSLGLGGTYEQYF.

The chain is built from TRBV7-2 and TRBJ2-1; D might be TRBD2 (6 bases). CDR3 size: 16 residues. V dropped 3 bases and J dropped 4 bases, with 16 bases sitting between them. CDR1 and CDR2 from the germline V gene are SGHTA and FQGNSA. CDR3 residues: CASSLAGIGAYNEQFF. For the CDR3, the DNA is TGTGCCAGCAGCTTGGCGGGAATAGGGGCTTACAATGAGCAGTTCTTC.

This rearrangement joins TRBV5-1 to TRBJ2-7, with a weak D call TRBD2 (5 bases). The CDR3 has 13 amino acids. The germline V and J ends were trimmed by 7 bases and 2 bases, with 13 bases remaining between them. Germline V lookup: CDR1 SGHRS, CDR2 YFSETQ. CDR3 region: CASGPAGTYEQYF. DNA of the CDR3: TGCGCCAGCGGCCCTGCGGGTACCTACGAGCAGTACTTC. Full variable domain (remainder filled in from reference TRBV5-1 and TRBJ2-7): KAGVTQTPRYLIKTRGQQVTLSCSPISGHRSVSWYQQTPGQGLQFLFEYFSETQRNKGNFPGRFSGRQFSNSRSEMNVSTLELGDSALYLCASGPAGTYEQYFGPGTRLTVT.

V is TRBV7-9 and J is TRBJ1-6, with a weak D call TRBD1 (5 bases). The CDR3 runs 14 residues. Germline CDR1 and CDR2: SEHNR and FQNEAQ (reference sequence). The germline V and J ends were trimmed by 1 base and 7 bases, with 8 bases remaining between them. CDR3 nucleotides: TGTGCCAGCAGCTTAGAGAGGACAAATTCACCCCTCCACTTT. It translates to CASSLERTNSPLHF. Variable domain in full (rest from reference TRBV7-9 and TRBJ1-6): DTGVSQNPRHKITKRGQNVTFRCDPISEHNRLYWYRQTLGQGPEFLTYFQNEAQLEKSRLLSDRFSAERPKGSFSTLEIQRTEQGDSAMYLCASSLERTNSPLHFGNGTRLTVT.

CDR3 in amino acids: CASSLVHGKNEQFF. The CDR3 region has the DNA TGCGCCAGCAGCTTGGTCCACGGGAAAAATGAGCAGTTCTTC. The rearrangement links TRBV5-1 to TRBJ2-1; a weak D match, TRBD2 (5 bases). V was pared by 0 bases and J by 7 bases, with 11 bases between. The CDR3 covers 14 residues. Germline assignment: CDR1 SGHRS and CDR2 YFSETQ.

The chain has TRBV5-1 and TRBJ2-5; 9 positions agree with TRBD2. J gave up 1 base and V 3 bases, and 1 base lay outside the gene matches. The CDR3 is made up of 14 amino acids. Germline lookup yields CDR1 SGHRS and CDR2 YFSETQ. DNA for the CDR3: TGCGCCAGCAGCTCAGCGGGGGGCCAAGAGACCCAGTACTTC. Protein sequence: CASSSAGGQETQYF.

The chain combines TRBV7-9 with TRBJ2-3; unclear D gene. The CDR3 totals 12 residues. With 4 bases removed from V and 10 bases from J, the gap between germline ends came to 12 bases. Germline V gene data show CDR1 as SEHNR and CDR2 as FQNEAQ (reference sequence). The CDR3 coding sequence is TGTGCCAGCAGCTCGTCATTTACTTCGCAGTATTTT. This sequence encodes CASSSSFTSQYF.

This chain uses TRBV7-8 with TRBJ2-7; TRBD2 matches 11 bases. CDR3 size: 15 residues. Trimming took 5 bases from V and 1 from J; bases not matched to a gene: 4. CDR1 and CDR2 (germline): SGHVS, FQNEAQ. CDR3: CASSATSGGSYEQYF. The CDR3 nucleotides are TGTGCCAGCAGCGCCACTAGCGGGGGATCCTACGAGCAGTACTTC.

The V call is TRBV5-1, the J call TRBJ2-7, with TRBD2 as a possible D gene (7 bases). In germline, CDR1 is SGHRS, CDR2 YFSETQ. The germline V and J ends were trimmed by 7 bases and 2 bases, with 13 bases remaining between them. The CDR3 consists of 13 residues. The CDR3 region is CASSRGGPYEQYF. In DNA form, the CDR3 reads TGCGCCAGCTCTAGGGGGGGACCCTACGAGCAGTACTTC. The variable domain in full, with the rest retrieved from reference TRBV5-1 and TRBJ2-7, is KAGVTQTPRYLIKTRGQQVTLSCSPISGHRSVSWYQQTPGQGLQFLFEYFSETQRNKGNFPGRFSGRQFSNSRSEMNVSTLELGDSALYLCASSRGGPYEQYFGPGTRLTVT.

The CDR3 DNA follows: TGTGCCAGCAGTTCACGGTTTAATGAAAAACTGTTTTTT. Protein sequence: CASSSRFNEKLFF. The gene calls are TRBV6-5 and TRBJ1-4; D unclear. CDR1 and CDR2 from the germline V gene are MNHEY and SVGAGI. This CDR3 contains 13 residues. Trimming shortened V by 4 bases and J by 4 bases, and 7 bases separated the two germline ends.

The chain links TRBV14 to TRBJ1-1, with TRBD1 matching over 8 bases. This CDR3 is 17 amino acids long. Per the germline V gene, CDR1 is SGHDN and CDR2 is FVKESK. The V and J ends lost 5 bases and 2 bases, in that order; junction bases with no gene match: 13. The CDR3 DNA reads as TGTGCCAGCAGCGTACTGGGTACAGGGGGAGCCAACACTGAAGCTTTCTTT. Its protein product is CASSVLGTGGANTEAFF.

The V call is TRBV5-1, the J call TRBJ1-1; possible D gene TRBD1, 6 bases. The V end was cut by 5 bases, the J end by 0 bases, with 11 bases between. The CDR3 spans 14 residues. From germline, CDR1 is SGHRS and CDR2 YFSETQ. The CDR3, as DNA: TGCGCCAGCAGGACAGGAACTATGAACACTGAAGCTTTCTTT. Amino acid sequence: CASRTGTMNTEAFF.

The chain combines TRBV19 with TRBJ1-1; D gene ambiguous. V dropped 3 bases and J dropped 1 base, with 6 bases sitting between them. This CDR3 has 13 residues. CDR1 LNHDA and CDR2 SQIVND come from the germline V gene (reference sequence). This chain's CDR3 is CASSIEGNTEAFF. The CDR3 nucleotides read TGTGCCAGTAGTATTGAGGGGAACACTGAAGCTTTCTTT.

This chain joins TRBV15 and TRBJ2-1; 7 bases are a match to TRBD2. Germline loops: CDR1 LNHNV, CDR2 YYDKDF (reference sequence). Trimming removed 0 bases from V and 2 bases from J; junction bases left unmatched: 7. The CDR3 loop spans 17 amino acids. CDR3 in amino acids: CATSREILATTYNEQFF. CDR3 coding DNA: TGTGCCACCAGCAGAGAGATACTAGCGACAACCTACAATGAGCAGTTCTTC.

The chain links TRBV5-1 to TRBJ2-4, with a weak D call TRBD1 (5 bases). The CDR3 is 14 residues long. Trimming stripped 0 bases from V and 2 bases from J, with 6 bases between. Looked up from germline, CDR1 is SGHRS and CDR2 is YFSETQ. CDR3 sequence reads: CASSLGQPKNIQYF. The CDR3 nucleotides read TGCGCCAGCAGCTTGGGACAGCCCAAAAACATTCAGTACTTC.

The chain is built from TRBV27 and TRBJ1-6; 9 nucleotides align to TRBD1. J gave up 7 bases and V 3 bases, and 7 bases lay outside the gene matches. This CDR3 has 16 residues. Looked up from germline, CDR1 is MNHEY and CDR2 is SMNVEV (reference sequence). CDR3 bases: TGTGCCAGCAGTTTCACCGGGACAGGGTCGAATTCACCCCTCCACTTT. As protein: CASSFTGTGSNSPLHF.

Points on this clone: An end of the junction differs from the germline gene, which may be a read error. V and J are TRBV4-3 and TRBJ1-4, with D maybe TRBD1 (5 bases). The length of the CDR3 is 16 residues. Germline CDR1 reads LGHNA; CDR2 reads YSLEER. The CDR3 DNA sequence: TGCGCCAGTAGCCAAGATTGGGGGGGGACTAATGAAAAACTGTTTTTT. This codes for CASSQDWGGTNEKLFF.

V usage is TRBV6-5 and J usage is TRBJ1-2; D perhaps matches TRBD1 (5 bases). CDR1 is MNHEY and CDR2 is SVGAGI in the germline V gene. CDR3 size: 16 residues. Trimming pared 2 bases from V and 3 bases from J, leaving 16 bases between. The CDR3 DNA follows: TGTGCCAGCAGTTACGAGGCATCTTGGGGGGACTATGGCTACACCTTC. It is translated as CASSYEASWGDYGYTF.

The chain links TRBV5-4 to TRBJ1-6; TRBD1 matches 7 bases. V was pared by 4 bases and J by 2 bases, with 9 bases of the junction left unmatched. Looked up from germline, CDR1 is SGHNT and CDR2 is YYREEE (reference sequence). This CDR3 contains 17 residues. The CDR3: CASSEGQDLTYNSPLHF. As DNA, the CDR3 is TGTGCCAGCAGCGAAGGACAGGATCTTACCTATAATTCACCCCTCCACTTT.

This chain joins TRBV6-1 and TRBJ1-1, with TRBD1 identical over 9 bases. J lost 0 bases, V lost 4 bases, and 9 bases had no gene match. Germline CDR1 reads MNHNS; CDR2 reads SASEGT. CDR3 length equals 17 residues. This CDR3 is CASSVGDRVKVNTEAFF. DNA for the CDR3: TGTGCCAGCAGTGTAGGGGACAGGGTGAAAGTGAACACTGAAGCTTTCTTT.

The rearrangement joins TRBV28 to TRBJ1-2, with D possibly TRBD1 on 5 matching bases. CDR1 and CDR2 from the germline V gene are MDHEN and SYDVKM. The CDR3 is 13 residues long. The V end lost 6 bases, the J end lost 4 bases, and 12 bases lay between the germline ends. In DNA, the CDR3 is TGTGCCAGCAGGTCGACAGTCTCCTATGGCTACACCTTC. This gives the protein CASRSTVSYGYTF.

The chain couples TRBV5-1 to TRBJ2-1; 7 nucleotides align to TRBD1. Trimming removed 0 bases from V and 0 bases from J; junction bases left unmatched: 0. Germline-derived CDR1 and CDR2 are SGHRS and YFSETQ. This CDR3 is 15 amino acids long. CDR3 DNA sequence: TGCGCCAGCAGCTTGGGGGACAGCTCCTACAATGAGCAGTTCTTC. Protein sequence: CASSLGDSSYNEQFF.

This chain connects TRBV5-6 to TRBJ2-2; 9 nucleotides agree with TRBD1. The CDR3 has 16 amino acids. The junction had 10 bases not matched to a gene; V was cut back by 4 bases and J by 6 bases. CDR1 and CDR2 (germline): SGHDT, YYEEEE. This CDR3 is CASSTGTGRMAGELFF. CDR3 DNA: TGTGCCAGCAGCACAGGGACAGGGAGGATGGCCGGGGAGCTGTTTTTT. The full variable domain, completed using reference TRBV5-6 and TRBJ2-2, is DAGVTQSPTHLIKTRGQQVTLRCSPKSGHDTVSWYQQALGQGPQFIFQYYEEEERQRGNFPDRFSGHQFPNYSSELNVNALLLGDSALYLCASSTGTGRMAGELFFGEGSRLTVL.

In this sample, this clone turned up a few times. The chain links TRBV9 to TRBJ2-2; D is unresolved. CDR1 is SGDLS and CDR2 is YYNGEE in the germline V gene. The CDR3 is 12 residues long. V was shortened by 0 bases and J by 7 bases, with 4 bases between the two germline ends. Written as DNA, the CDR3 is TGTGCCAGCAGCGTAGTAGTCGGGGAGCTGTTTTTT. Its protein product is CASSVVVGELFF. Full variable domain (rest looked up from reference TRBV9 and TRBJ2-2): DSGVTQTPKHLITATGQRVTLRCSPRSGDLSVYWYQQSLDQGLQFLIQYYNGEERAKGNILERFSAQQFPDLHSELNLSSLELGDSALYFCASSVVVGELFFGEGSRLTVL.

V and J are TRBV5-1 and TRBJ1-1; D gene ambiguous. CDR1 is SGHRS, CDR2 YFSETQ, per germline. Trimming removed 1 base from V and 1 base from J, with 14 bases in between. The CDR3 spans 16 residues. CDR3 nucleotide sequence: TGCGCCAGCAGCTTGTCGGCGGCAATGCGGAACACTGAAGCTTTCTTT. It encodes CASSLSAAMRNTEAFF.